These 17 T cell receptor beta chains came from one sample sequenced in a study of cytomegalovirus exposure and HLA in healthy donors. This PCR relied on a set of 60 Vbeta primers and 13 Jbeta primers. Sequencing used immunoSEQ multiplex PCR; TCRdb keeps in-frame clones, though not all of them. The repertoire includes approximately 100,000 clones, about 85% of them detected once, and about 3.8% sits in the top ten. The sample consisted of PBMCs. These receptor sequences come from a man aged 30 to 39 in good health and CMV-seronegative.

This clone showed up just a few times. The chain couples TRBV2 to TRBJ2-2, with 11 bases identical to TRBD2. The CDR3 runs to 16 residues. The germline CDR1 and CDR2 sequences are SNHLY and FYNNEI. Unmatched junction bases numbered 4, after V lost 4 bases and J lost 3 bases. The DNA for the CDR3 is TGTGCCAGCAGTGCGGCTAGCGGGAGGTACACCGGGGAGCTGTTTTTT. It encodes CASSAASGRYTGELFF.

The V call is TRBV6-4, the J call TRBJ2-2; 9 bases agree with TRBD1. There are 16 residues in the CDR3. Germline V lookup: CDR1 MRHNA, CDR2 SNTAGT. V gave up 7 bases and J gave up 2 bases; unmatched junction bases: 8. Here the CDR3 DNA reads TGTGCCAGCATGACAACAGGGGGCGCTAACACCGGGGAGCTGTTTTTT. It translates to CASMTTGGANTGELFF.

The chain uses TRBV6-1 and TRBJ2-7, with 12 nucleotides matching TRBD2. Germline CDR1 is MNHNS and CDR2 is SASEGT. The CDR3 extends over 17 amino acids. The ends lost 0 bases at V and 3 bases at J; junction bases unmatched: 6. CDR3 region: CASSEASLAGGYYEQYF. For the CDR3, the DNA is TGTGCCAGCAGTGAAGCGTCCCTAGCGGGGGGGTACTACGAGCAGTACTTC.

The rearrangement joins TRBV30 to TRBJ2-3; TRBD2 might be the D (5 bases). Trimming removed 3 bases from V and 2 bases from J, with 12 bases in between. CDR1 and CDR2 (germline): GTSNPN, SVGIG (reference sequence). CDR3 length: 14 residues. The CDR3 sequence is CAWSGVGYTDTQYF. For the CDR3, the DNA is TGTGCCTGGAGCGGGGTCGGGTACACAGATACGCAGTATTTT.

J is TRBJ1-1 and V is TRBV25-1; D is perhaps TRBD1 (6 bases). Between the trimmed V and J ends, which lost 5 bases and 1 base, there was a span of 8 bases. CDR1 and CDR2 (germline): MGHDK, SYGVNS. This CDR3 comprises 13 residues. The CDR3 is CASSRGANTEAFF. The CDR3 bases are TGTGCCAGCAGTCGGGGGGCGAACACTGAAGCTTTCTTT.

This chain uses TRBV7-9 with TRBJ2-7; possibly TRBD2 for D (6 bases). V lost 11 bases, J lost 0 bases, and 8 bases lay in between. Germline lookup yields CDR1 SEHNR and CDR2 FQNEAQ (reference sequence). There are 11 residues in the CDR3. The CDR3 protein is CAWGDSYEQYF. DNA of the CDR3: TGTGCCTGGGGGGACTCCTACGAGCAGTACTTC.

The V call is TRBV18, the J call TRBJ1-5; D is unresolved. This CDR3 is 13 amino acids long. Trimming cost V 5 bases and J 2 bases, with 7 bases left between them. Germline V gene lookup returns CDR1 KGHSH and CDR2 LQKENI. CDR3 residues: CASSEGGNQPQHF. The CDR3 DNA follows: TGTGCCAGCTCAGAGGGAGGCAATCAGCCCCAGCATTTT. Full variable domain (remainder filled in from reference TRBV18 and TRBJ1-5): NAGVMQNPRHLVRRRGQEARLRCSPMKGHSHVYWYRQLPEEGLKFMVYLQKENIIDESGMPKERFSAEFPKEGPSILRIQQVVRGDSAAYFCASSEGGNQPQHFGDGTRLSIL.

The DNA of the CDR3 is TGTGCCAGCAGTAGGACAGGCTCCTACGAGCAGTACTTC. Its translation: CASSRTGSYEQYF. This chain joins TRBV6-5 and TRBJ2-7, with 7 bases that match TRBD1. Trimming took 5 bases from V and 0 from J; bases not matched to a gene: 1. Germline-derived CDR1 and CDR2 are MNHEY and SVGAGI. This CDR3 has 13 residues.

The V gene is TRBV2, the J gene TRBJ2-5; D not certain. Germline CDR1 and CDR2: SNHLY and FYNNEI. CDR3 size: 13 residues. Trimming left V 2 bases short and J 3 bases short, with 7 bases between. For the CDR3, the DNA is TGTGCCAGCAGTGAACCTGGAGAAGAGACCCAGTACTTC. Its protein is CASSEPGEETQYF.

J is TRBJ2-3 and V is TRBV9; 11 positions agree with TRBD1. In germline, CDR1 is SGDLS, CDR2 YYNGEE. V trimming: 3 bases; J trimming: 6 bases; junction bases outside the gene matches: 9. The CDR3 covers 16 residues. CDR3 loop: CASSGRTGTGGDTQYF. The CDR3 coding sequence is TGTGCCAGCAGCGGGCGAACCGGGACAGGGGGGGATACGCAGTATTTT.

The chain joins TRBV27 to TRBJ2-7; 7 bases are a match to TRBD2. Germline values: CDR1 MNHEY, CDR2 SMNVEV (reference sequence). V lost 0 bases to trimming and J lost 7 bases; unmatched junction nucleotides: 9. The CDR3 contains 15 residues. The CDR3 coding sequence is TGTGCCAGCAGTTTATCGGGAGGGCCCTCGCTTGAGCAGTACTTC. Translating gives CASSLSGGPSLEQYF.

The rearrangement uses TRBV28 and TRBJ2-2, with TRBD1 matching 7 bases. CDR3 length equals 14 residues. The V gene's germline CDR1 is MDHEN and CDR2 SYDVKM. Trimming at V came to 6 bases and at J to 4 bases, leaving 5 bases not matched to a gene. The CDR3 sequence: CASRTGTITGELFF. The CDR3 nucleotides are TGTGCCAGCAGGACAGGGACAATCACCGGGGAGCTGTTTTTT.

The chain joins TRBV6-1 to TRBJ1-5; 7 nucleotides align to TRBD1. This CDR3 has 16 residues. Germline CDR1 is MNHNS and CDR2 is SASEGT. The trim removed 4 bases at V and 4 bases at J, leaving 10 bases unmatched. The CDR3 sequence: CASSAPRQGGNQPQHF. In DNA form, the CDR3 reads TGTGCCAGCAGTGCTCCACGGCAGGGGGGTAATCAGCCCCAGCATTTT.

The gene calls are TRBV4-2 and TRBJ2-3, with 9 bases identical to TRBD2. The CDR3 is 14 residues long. J gave up 5 bases and V 0 bases, and 0 bases lay outside the gene matches. Germline V gene data show CDR1 as LGHNA and CDR2 as YNFKEQ. The CDR3 region is CASSQDSGGDTQYF. The CDR3, as DNA: TGTGCCAGCAGCCAAGATAGCGGGGGAGATACGCAGTATTTT.

This chain links TRBV28 with TRBJ2-1, with TRBD2 matching over 9 bases. This CDR3 is 17 amino acids long. Trimming took 5 bases from V and 0 from J; bases not matched to a gene: 8. Germline CDR1 is MDHEN and CDR2 is SYDVKM. CDR3 in amino acids: CASSPPGLASSYNEQFF. CDR3 coding DNA: TGTGCCAGCAGTCCCCCGGGACTAGCAAGCTCCTACAATGAGCAGTTCTTC.

V is TRBV25-1 and J is TRBJ1-4; 9 nucleotides agree with TRBD1. The CDR3 is 12 amino acids. CDR1 and CDR2 from the germline V gene are MGHDK and SYGVNS. Germline trimming cut 6 bases from V and 9 bases from J; bases unmatched to any gene: 2. The CDR3 coding sequence is TGTGCCAGCAGGGACAGGGGTCAAAAACTGTTTTTT. Residues: CASRDRGQKLFF.

The CDR3 loop is CASSVSGNTGELFF. CDR3 nucleotides: TGCGCCAGCAGCGTTTCAGGGAACACCGGGGAGCTGTTTTTT. The genes are TRBV5-1 and TRBJ2-2; D not resolved. This CDR3 spans 14 amino acids. The germline CDR1 and CDR2 sequences are SGHRS and YFSETQ. Trimming removed 4 bases from V and 1 base from J, with 8 bases in between.